The T cell receptor (beta chain) under discussion was sequenced for a study of beta chain features in type 1 diabetes. Heparinised blood was drawn once per donor, averaging around 120 mL. CD45RO/CCR7/CD25/CD127/CD95/CD27 staining was used to isolate CD4+ naive, central memory, regulatory and stem cell-like memory cells by sorting. Every isolated RNA sample was fully reverse transcribed, so sequencing captured expressed TCRB transcripts. Sequenced by immunoSEQ multiplex PCR; TCRdb stores in-frame clones only, minus some. The table includes around 200,000 clones, about 13% detected once. The CDR3 totals 15 residues. After removal of 6 bases from V and 5 bases from J, the junction contained 9 bases not matched to a gene. Germline CDR1 and CDR2: MNHEY and SMNVEV (reference sequence).

The rearrangement uses TRBV27 and TRBJ1-5; TRBD1 aligns across 8 bases. This TCR came from a woman younger than 35 in good health. Sequenced sample: central memory CD4+ T cells from blood. CDR3 nucleotide sequence: TGTGCCAGCAGCACTGTAAGGACAGGGCATCAGCCCCAGCATTTT. Its translation is CASSTVRTGHQPQHF.